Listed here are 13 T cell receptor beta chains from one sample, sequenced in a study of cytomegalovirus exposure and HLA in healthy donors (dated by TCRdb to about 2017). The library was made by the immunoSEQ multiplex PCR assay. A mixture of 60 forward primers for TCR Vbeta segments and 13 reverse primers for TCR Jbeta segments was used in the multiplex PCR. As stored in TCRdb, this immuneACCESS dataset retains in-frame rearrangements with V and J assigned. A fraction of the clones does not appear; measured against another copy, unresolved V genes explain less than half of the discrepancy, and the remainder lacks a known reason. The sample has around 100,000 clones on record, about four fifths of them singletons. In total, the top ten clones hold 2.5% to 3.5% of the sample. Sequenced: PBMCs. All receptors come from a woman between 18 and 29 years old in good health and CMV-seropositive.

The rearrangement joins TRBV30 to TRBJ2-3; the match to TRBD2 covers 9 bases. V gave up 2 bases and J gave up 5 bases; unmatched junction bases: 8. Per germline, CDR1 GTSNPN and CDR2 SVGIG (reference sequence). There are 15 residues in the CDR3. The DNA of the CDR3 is TGTGCCTGGAGTCGGGGCGGGAGGGCCGGAGATACGCAGTATTTT. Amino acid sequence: CAWSRGGRAGDTQYF.

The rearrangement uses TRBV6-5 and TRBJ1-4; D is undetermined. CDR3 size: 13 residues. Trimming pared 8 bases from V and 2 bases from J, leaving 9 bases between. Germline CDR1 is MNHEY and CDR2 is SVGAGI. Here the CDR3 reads CASPRVTNEKLFF. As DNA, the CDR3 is TGTGCCAGCCCCCGAGTGACTAATGAAAAACTGTTTTTT.

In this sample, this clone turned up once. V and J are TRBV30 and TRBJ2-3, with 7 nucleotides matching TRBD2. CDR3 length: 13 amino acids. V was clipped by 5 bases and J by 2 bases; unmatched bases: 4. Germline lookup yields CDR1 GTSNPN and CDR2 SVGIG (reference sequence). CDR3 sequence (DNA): TGTGCCTGGGGGGGGGTCTCCACAGATACGCAGTATTTT. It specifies CAWGGVSTDTQYF.

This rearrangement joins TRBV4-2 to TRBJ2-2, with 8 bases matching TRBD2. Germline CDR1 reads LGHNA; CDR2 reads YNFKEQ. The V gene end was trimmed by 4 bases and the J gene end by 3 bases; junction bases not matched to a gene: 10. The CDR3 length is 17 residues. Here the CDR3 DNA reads TGTGCCAGCAGCCCGAGGGCGGGGGGCGCGGACACCGGGGAGCTGTTTTTT. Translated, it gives CASSPRAGGADTGELFF.

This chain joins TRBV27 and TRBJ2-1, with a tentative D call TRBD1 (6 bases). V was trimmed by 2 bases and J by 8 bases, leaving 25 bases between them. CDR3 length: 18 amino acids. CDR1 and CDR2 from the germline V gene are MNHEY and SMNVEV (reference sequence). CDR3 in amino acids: CASSLGPGTTGTIHEQFF. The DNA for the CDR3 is TGTGCCAGCAGTTTAGGCCCGGGGACAACCGGGACGATCCATGAGCAGTTCTTC.

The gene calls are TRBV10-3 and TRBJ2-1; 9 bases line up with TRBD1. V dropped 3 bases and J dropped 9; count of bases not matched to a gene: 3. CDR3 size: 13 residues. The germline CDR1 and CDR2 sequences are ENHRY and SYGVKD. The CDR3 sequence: CAISDGTGLEQFF. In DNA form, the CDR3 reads TGTGCCATCAGTGACGGGACAGGGCTTGAGCAGTTCTTC.

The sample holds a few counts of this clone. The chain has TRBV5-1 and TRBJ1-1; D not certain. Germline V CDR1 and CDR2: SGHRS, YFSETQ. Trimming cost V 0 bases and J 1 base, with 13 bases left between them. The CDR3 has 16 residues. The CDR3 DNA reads TGCGCCAGCAGCTTGGGACAAAACTTAAAGAACACTGAAGCTTTCTTT. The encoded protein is CASSLGQNLKNTEAFF.

CDR3 DNA: TGCGCCAGCAGTGAAAGGACGGCAGGAGGGACCTACGAGCAGTACTTC. As protein: CASSERTAGGTYEQYF. The chain links TRBV10-2 to TRBJ2-7, with D perhaps matching TRBD2 (6 bases). Germline V gene sequence: CDR1 WSHSY, CDR2 SAAADI. The V end was cut by 3 bases, the J end by 2 bases, with 17 bases between. This CDR3 has 16 residues.

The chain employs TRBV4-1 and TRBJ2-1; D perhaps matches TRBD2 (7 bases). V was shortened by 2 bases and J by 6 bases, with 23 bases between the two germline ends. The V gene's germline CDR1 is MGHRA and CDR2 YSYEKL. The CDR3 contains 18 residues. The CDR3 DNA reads TGCGCCAGCAGCCAACACCCCCAGGCGGGGGCGTTTGGCAATGAGCAGTTCTTC. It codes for CASSQHPQAGAFGNEQFF.

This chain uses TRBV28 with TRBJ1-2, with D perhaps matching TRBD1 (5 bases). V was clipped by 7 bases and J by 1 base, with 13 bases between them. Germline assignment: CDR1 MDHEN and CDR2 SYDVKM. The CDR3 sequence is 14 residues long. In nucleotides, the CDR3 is TGTGCCAGCAAACGGGGGATAATTAACTATGGCTACACCTTC. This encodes CASKRGIINYGYTF.

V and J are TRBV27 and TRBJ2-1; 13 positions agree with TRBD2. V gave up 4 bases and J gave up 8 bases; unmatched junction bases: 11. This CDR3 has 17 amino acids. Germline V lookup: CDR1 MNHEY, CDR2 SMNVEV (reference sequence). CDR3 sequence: CASSSWTSGSVVDEQFF. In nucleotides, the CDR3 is TGTGCCAGCAGTTCATGGACTAGCGGGAGCGTTGTGGATGAGCAGTTCTTC.

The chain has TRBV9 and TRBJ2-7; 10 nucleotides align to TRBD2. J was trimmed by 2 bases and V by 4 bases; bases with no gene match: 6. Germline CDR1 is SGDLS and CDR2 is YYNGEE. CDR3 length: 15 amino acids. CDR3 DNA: TGTGCCAGCAGCCCGAGCGGGAGGGCCCCCTACGAGCAGTACTTC. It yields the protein CASSPSGRAPYEQYF.

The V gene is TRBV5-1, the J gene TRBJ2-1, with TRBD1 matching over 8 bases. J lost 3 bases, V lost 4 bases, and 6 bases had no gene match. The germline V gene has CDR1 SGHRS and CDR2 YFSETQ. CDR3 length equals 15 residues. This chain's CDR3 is CASSGGQGNYNEQFF. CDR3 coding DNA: TGCGCCAGCAGCGGCGGACAGGGTAACTACAATGAGCAGTTCTTC.